A selection of T cell receptor beta chains follows, all from one sample in a study of brain T cells in children with intractable seizures. Profiled with immunoSEQ multiplex PCR; TCRdb holds only in-frame clones, not every one. The data show about 320,000 clones, approximately 93% seen once. The sample here was peripheral blood, taken roughly 5 months after surgery. These receptor sequences come from a boy in the first two years of life with tuberous sclerosis and intractable seizures. Both conserved end residues are part of each CDR3. A D gene is named only where the DNA matches it firmly. Expanded clones get a size class; other rows say once, few or many, or leave the size out.

v_gene	abundance	len	d_gene	j_gene	CDR3nt	CDR3aa
TRBV7-9	NA	15	NA	TRBJ1-1	TGTGCCAGCAGCTTAGGGGCAGGGACGGACACTGAAGCTTTCTTT	CASSLGAGTDTEAFF
TRBV5-1	NA	14	NA	TRBJ1-1	TGCGCCAGCAGCTTGGCTGGGGACACTTCAGAAGCTTTCTTT	CASSLAGDTSEAFF
TRBV12-5	NA	16	NA	TRBJ1-1	TGTGCTAGTGGTTTGGTACGGGAGAGCCTAAACACTGAAGCTTTCTTT	CASGLVRESLNTEAFF
TRBV13	NA	17	NA	TRBJ2-3	TGTGCCAGCAGCTTAGGCCTCGGGCGGAGCAACACAGATACGCAGTATTTT	CASSLGLGRSNTDTQYF
TRBV6-1	once	12	NA	TRBJ1-2	TGTGCCAGCAGTGAAGGGGGGGTTGGCTACACCTTC	CASSEGGVGYTF
TRBV20-1	NA	14	NA	TRBJ2-1	TGCAGTGCTAGTTCCGGGCCGGAATACAATGAGCAGTTCTTC	CSASSGPEYNEQFF
TRBV19	NA	15	NA	TRBJ1-6	TGTGCCAGTAGTATCAGGACAGCCTCCAATTCACCCCTCCACTTT	CASSIRTASNSPLHF
TRBV30	NA	16	TRBD1	TRBJ2-7	TGTGCCTGGAACCTTGACAGGGGCTTGGTTCAATACGAGCAGTACTTC	CAWNLDRGLVQYEQYF
TRBV5-1	NA	15	TRBD2	TRBJ2-1	TGCGCCAGCAGCTTTAGCGGGGGCCACGGCGATGAGCAGTTCTTC	CASSFSGGHGDEQFF
TRBV24-1	NA	13	NA	TRBJ2-3	TGTGCCACCAAGCAGGGTAGCACAGATACGCAGTATTTT	CATKQGSTDTQYF
TRBV5-1	NA	19	NA	TRBJ2-7	TGCGCCAGCAGTCCAACAGGGGAGGTCAGGTTCTGGGGATCCTACGAGCAGTACTTC	CASSPTGEVRFWGSYEQYF
TRBV10-3	NA	16	TRBD1	TRBJ1-5	TGTGCCATCAGCCCCGTGGTTACAGGGGGCAATCAGCCCCAGCATTTT	CAISPVVTGGNQPQHF
TRBV19	NA	14	NA	TRBJ1-1	TGTGCCAGTAGTACCCTCGTTATATCGACTGAAGCTTTCTTT	CASSTLVISTEAFF
TRBV5-1	NA	16	TRBD1	TRBJ2-3	TGCGCCAGCAGCTTGGGCACAGGGGGCATTGCAGATACGCAGTATTTT	CASSLGTGGIADTQYF
TRBV6-5	NA	14	NA	TRBJ1-4	TGTGCCAGCAGTTACGGTTTTGGTGCCGAAAAACTGTTTTTT	CASSYGFGAEKLFF
TRBV4-1	NA	16	NA	TRBJ1-5	TGCGCCAGCAGCGAAGGAGCGGGGGACGGCAATCAGCCCCAGCATTTT	CASSEGAGDGNQPQHF
TRBV3-1/TRBV3-2	NA	16	TRBD1	TRBJ2-3	TGTGCCAGCAGCCAAGAAACGGGACAGAGCTCAGATACGCAGTATTTT	CASSQETGQSSDTQYF
TRBV24-1	NA	14	TRBD1	TRBJ1-2	TGTGCCACCAGTGATTCAACAGGGGCGGGTGGCTACACCTTC	CATSDSTGAGGYTF
TRBV27	once	17	NA	TRBJ1-1	TGTGCCAGCAGACTTAGGGTCTCTGGGGGGACGGGCACTGAAGCTTTCTTT	CASRLRVSGGTGTEAFF
TRBV11-2	NA	14	NA	TRBJ2-1	TGTGCCAGCAGCCCCTCCAGCGGAGGAAATGAGCAGTTCTTC	CASSPSSGGNEQFF